The sequence of this T cell receptor (beta chain) was determined in a study of cytomegalovirus exposure and HLA in healthy donors. With 60 Vbeta and 13 Jbeta primers, the PCR was carried out. TCRdb keeps only in-frame clones here, not all; method: immunoSEQ multiplex PCR. Seen here are roughly 100,000 clones, about 66% observed once, and the top ten hold 20% to 25%. Germline lookup yields CDR1 SGHRS and CDR2 YFSETQ. The CDR3 is 16 residues long. The germline V and J ends were trimmed by 3 bases and 0 bases, with 10 bases remaining between them. General observations from the study: Productive status was seen about 87% or about 30% of the time for most TCR beta V segments in an earlier analysis. It was shown in a later analysis that HLA-associated TCR beta chains were more clonally expanded than other, equally common chains.

Concerning this clone itself: Its target is not known. The same CDR3 is also encoded by other DNA sequences in this sample.

The receptor's source is a woman aged 50 to 60 in good health and CMV-seropositive. V usage is TRBV5-1 and J usage is TRBJ1-6; a possible D gene is TRBD1 (6 bases). The sequenced sample was PBMCs. This CDR3 is CASSSQGSSYNSPLHF. CDR3 nucleotide sequence: TGCGCCAGCAGCTCGCAGGGGAGCTCCTATAATTCACCCCTCCACTTT. The complete variable domain, with remaining parts taken from reference TRBV5-1 and TRBJ1-6, reads KAGVTQTPRYLIKTRGQQVTLSCSPISGHRSVSWYQQTPGQGLQFLFEYFSETQRNKGNFPGRFSGRQFSNSRSEMNVSTLELGDSALYLCASSSQGSSYNSPLHFGNGTRLTVT.